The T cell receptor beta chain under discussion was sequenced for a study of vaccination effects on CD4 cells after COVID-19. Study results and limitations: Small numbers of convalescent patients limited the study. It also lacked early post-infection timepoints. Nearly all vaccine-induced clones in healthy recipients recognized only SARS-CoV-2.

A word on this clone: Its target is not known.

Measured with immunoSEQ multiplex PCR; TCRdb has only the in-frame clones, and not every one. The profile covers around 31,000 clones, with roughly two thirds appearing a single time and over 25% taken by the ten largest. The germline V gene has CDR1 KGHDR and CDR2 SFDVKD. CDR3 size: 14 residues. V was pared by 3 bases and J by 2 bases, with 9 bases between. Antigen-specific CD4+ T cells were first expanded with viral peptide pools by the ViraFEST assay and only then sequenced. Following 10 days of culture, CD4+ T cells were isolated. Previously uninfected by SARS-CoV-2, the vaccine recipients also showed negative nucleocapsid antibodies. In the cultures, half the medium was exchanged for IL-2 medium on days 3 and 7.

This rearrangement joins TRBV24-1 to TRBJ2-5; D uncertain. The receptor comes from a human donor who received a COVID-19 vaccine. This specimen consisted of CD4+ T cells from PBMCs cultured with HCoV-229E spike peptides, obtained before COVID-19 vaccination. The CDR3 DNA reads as TGTGCCACCAGTGATATAGGGTCACAAGAGACCCAGTACTTC. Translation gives CATSDIGSQETQYF.